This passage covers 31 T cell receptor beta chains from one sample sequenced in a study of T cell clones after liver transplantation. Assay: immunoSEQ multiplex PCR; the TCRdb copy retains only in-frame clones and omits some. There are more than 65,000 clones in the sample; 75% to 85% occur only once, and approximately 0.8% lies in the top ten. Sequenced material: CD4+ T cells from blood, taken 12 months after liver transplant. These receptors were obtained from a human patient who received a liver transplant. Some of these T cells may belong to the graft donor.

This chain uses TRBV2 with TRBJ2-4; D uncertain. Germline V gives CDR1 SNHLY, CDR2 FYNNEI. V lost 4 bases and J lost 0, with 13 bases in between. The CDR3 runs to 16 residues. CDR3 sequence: CASSVTASLAKNIQYF. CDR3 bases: TGTGCCAGCAGTGTTACGGCCTCCTTAGCCAAAAACATTCAGTACTTC.

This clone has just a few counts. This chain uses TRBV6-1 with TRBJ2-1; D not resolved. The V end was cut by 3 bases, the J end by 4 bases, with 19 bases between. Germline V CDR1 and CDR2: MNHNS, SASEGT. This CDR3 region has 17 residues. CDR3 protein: CASSDFRRRVVYNEQFF. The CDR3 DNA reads TGTGCCAGCAGTGACTTCCGAAGACGGGTAGTATACAATGAGCAGTTCTTC.

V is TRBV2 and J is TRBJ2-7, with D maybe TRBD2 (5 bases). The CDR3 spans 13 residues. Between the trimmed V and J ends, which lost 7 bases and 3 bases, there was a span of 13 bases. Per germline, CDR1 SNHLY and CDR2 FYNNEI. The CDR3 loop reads CASIGNGLYEQYF. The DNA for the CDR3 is TGTGCCAGCATCGGAAATGGACTCTACGAGCAGTACTTC.

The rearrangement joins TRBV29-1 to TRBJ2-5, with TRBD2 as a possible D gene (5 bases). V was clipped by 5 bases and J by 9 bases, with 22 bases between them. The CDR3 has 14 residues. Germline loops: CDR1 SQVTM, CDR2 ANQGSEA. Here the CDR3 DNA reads TGCAGCGTTACCATGGACTCCAGAGGTGGGGCCCAGTACTTC. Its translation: CSVTMDSRGGAQYF.

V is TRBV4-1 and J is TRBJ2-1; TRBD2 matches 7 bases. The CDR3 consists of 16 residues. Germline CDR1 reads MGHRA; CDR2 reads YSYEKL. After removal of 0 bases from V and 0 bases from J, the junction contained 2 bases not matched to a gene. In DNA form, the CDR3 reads TGCGCCAGCAGCCAAGATGGGAGGGCCTCCTACAATGAGCAGTTCTTC. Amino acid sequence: CASSQDGRASYNEQFF.

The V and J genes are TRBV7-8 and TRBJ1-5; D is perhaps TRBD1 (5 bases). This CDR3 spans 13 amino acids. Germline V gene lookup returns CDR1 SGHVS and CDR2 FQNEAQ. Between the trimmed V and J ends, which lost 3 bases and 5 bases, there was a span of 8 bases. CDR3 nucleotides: TGTGCCAGCAGCTTCAGGGCGGATCAGCCCCAGCATTTT. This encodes CASSFRADQPQHF.

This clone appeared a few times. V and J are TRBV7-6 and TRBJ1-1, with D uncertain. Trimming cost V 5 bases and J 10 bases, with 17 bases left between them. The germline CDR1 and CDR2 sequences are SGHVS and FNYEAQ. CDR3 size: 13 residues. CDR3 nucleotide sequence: TGTGCCAGCAGCCCCGACCGGGTCTCGGGAGCTTTCTTT. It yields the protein CASSPDRVSGAFF.

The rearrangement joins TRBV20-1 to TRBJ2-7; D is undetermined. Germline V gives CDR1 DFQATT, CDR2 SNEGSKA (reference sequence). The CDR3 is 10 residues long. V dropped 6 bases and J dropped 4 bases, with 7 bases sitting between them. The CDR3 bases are TGCAGTGCGGCTCTTTACGAGCAGTACTTC. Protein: CSAALYEQYF.

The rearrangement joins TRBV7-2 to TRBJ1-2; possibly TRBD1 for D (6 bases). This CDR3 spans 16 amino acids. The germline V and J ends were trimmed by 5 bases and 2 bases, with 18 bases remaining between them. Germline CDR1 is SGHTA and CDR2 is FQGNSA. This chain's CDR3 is CASSRAPGQGNYGYTF. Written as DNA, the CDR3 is TGTGCCAGCAGCCGGGCCCCGGGACAAGGGAACTATGGCTACACCTTC.

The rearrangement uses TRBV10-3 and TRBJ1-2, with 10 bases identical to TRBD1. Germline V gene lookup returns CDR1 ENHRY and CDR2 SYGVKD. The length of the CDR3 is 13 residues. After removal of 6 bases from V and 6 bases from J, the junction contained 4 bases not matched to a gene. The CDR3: CAISRQGAHGYTF. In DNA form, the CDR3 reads TGTGCCATCAGCCGACAGGGGGCGCATGGCTACACCTTC.

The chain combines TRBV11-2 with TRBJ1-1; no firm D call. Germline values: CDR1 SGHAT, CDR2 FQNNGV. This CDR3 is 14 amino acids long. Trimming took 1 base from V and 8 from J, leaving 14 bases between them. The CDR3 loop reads CASSLALRAAEAFF. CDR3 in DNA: TGTGCCAGCAGCTTAGCCCTGAGAGCAGCCGAAGCTTTCTTT.

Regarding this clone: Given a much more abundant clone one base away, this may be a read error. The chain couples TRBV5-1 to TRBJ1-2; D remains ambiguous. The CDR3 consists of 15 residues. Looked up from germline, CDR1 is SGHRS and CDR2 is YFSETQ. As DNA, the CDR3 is TGCGCCAACAGCTTGGGCGACAACGCACTCTATGGCTACACCTTC. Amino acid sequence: CANSLGDNALYGYTF.

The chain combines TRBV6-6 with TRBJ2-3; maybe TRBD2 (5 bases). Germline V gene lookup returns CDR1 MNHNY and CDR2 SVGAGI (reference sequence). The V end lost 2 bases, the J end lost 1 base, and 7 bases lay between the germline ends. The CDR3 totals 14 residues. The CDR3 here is CASSYALGTDTQYF. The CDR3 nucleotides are TGTGCCAGCAGTTACGCACTAGGCACAGATACGCAGTATTTT.

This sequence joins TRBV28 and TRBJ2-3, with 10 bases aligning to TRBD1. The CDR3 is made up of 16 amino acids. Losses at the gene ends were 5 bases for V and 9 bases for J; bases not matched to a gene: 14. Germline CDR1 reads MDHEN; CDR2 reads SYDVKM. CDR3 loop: CASSLPGTGARNTQYF. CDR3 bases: TGTGCCAGCAGTCTCCCCGGGACAGGGGCACGGAACACGCAGTATTTT.

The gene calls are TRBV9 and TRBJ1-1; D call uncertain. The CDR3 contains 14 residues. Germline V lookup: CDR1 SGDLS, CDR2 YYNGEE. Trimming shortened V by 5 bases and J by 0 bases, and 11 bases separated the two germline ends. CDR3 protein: CASSPDPLNTEAFF. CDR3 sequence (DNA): TGTGCCAGCAGTCCGGACCCCCTGAACACTGAAGCTTTCTTT.

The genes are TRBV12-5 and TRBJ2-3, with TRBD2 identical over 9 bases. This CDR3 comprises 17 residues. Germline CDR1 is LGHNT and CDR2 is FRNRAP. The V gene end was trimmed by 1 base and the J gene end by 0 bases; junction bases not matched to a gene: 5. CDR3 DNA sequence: TGTGCTAGTGGTTTGGGTAGCGGGAGACGAAGCACAGATACGCAGTATTTT. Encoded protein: CASGLGSGRRSTDTQYF.

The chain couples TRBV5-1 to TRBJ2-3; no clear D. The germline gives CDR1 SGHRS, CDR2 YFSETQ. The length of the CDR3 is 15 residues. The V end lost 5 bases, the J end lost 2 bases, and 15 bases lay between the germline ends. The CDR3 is CASRVGTVPTDTQYF. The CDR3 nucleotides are TGCGCCAGCAGGGTGGGAACAGTGCCCACAGATACGCAGTATTTT.

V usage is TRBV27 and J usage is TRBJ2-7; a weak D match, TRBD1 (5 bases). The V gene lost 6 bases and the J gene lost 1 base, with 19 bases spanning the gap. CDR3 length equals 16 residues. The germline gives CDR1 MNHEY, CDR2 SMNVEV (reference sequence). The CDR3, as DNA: TGTGCCAGCAGCCCGTCTGGGGCCCCTAGATCCTACGAGCAGTACTTC. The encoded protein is CASSPSGAPRSYEQYF.

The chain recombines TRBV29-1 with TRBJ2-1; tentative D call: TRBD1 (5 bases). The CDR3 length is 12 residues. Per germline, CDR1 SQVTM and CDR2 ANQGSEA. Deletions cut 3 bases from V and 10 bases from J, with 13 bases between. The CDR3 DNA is TGCAGCGTTGAGCGGCAGGGTGTCGAGCAGTTCTTC. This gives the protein CSVERQGVEQFF.

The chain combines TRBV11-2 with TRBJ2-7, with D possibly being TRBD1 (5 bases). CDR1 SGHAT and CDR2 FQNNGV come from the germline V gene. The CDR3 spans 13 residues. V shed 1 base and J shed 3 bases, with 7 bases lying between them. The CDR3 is CASSLVRGYEQYF. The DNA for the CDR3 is TGTGCCAGCAGCTTAGTAAGGGGCTACGAGCAGTACTTC.

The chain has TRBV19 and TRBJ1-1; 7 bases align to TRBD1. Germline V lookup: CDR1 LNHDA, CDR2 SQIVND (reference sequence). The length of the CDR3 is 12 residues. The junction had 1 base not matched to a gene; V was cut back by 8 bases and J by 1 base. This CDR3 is CASRDRNTEAFF. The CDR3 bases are TGTGCCAGTCGGGACAGGAACACTGAAGCTTTCTTT.

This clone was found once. In DNA, the CDR3 is TGTGCCAGCTCACCTTATAACAGGGGCCGCTCTGGAAACACCATATATTTT. Its translation is CASSPYNRGRSGNTIYF. The chain is built from TRBV18 and TRBJ1-3; 7 bases fit TRBD1. This CDR3 has 17 amino acids. V shed 3 bases, J shed 0 bases, and the junction held 8 bases outside the gene matches. The germline V gene encodes CDR1 KGHSH and CDR2 LQKENI.

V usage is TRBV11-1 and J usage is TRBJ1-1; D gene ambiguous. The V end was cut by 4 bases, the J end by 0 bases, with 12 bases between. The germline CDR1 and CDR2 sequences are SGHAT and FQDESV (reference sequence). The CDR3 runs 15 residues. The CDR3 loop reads CASSSPPAVNTEAFF. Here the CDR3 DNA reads TGTGCCAGCAGCTCCCCCCCCGCTGTGAACACTGAAGCTTTCTTT.

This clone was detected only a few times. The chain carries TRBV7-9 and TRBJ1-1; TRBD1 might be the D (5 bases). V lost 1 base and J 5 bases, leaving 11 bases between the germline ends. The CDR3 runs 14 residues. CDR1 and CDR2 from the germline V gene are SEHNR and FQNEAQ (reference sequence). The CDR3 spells CASSLDGRVTEAFF. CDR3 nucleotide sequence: TGTGCCAGCAGCTTAGATGGCAGGGTGACTGAAGCTTTCTTT.

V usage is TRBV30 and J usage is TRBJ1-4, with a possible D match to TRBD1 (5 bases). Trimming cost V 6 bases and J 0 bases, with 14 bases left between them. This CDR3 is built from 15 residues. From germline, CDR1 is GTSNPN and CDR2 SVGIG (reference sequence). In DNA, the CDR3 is TGTGCCTGCTCCCCCGGACAAACAACTAATGAAAAACTGTTTTTT. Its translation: CACSPGQTTNEKLFF.

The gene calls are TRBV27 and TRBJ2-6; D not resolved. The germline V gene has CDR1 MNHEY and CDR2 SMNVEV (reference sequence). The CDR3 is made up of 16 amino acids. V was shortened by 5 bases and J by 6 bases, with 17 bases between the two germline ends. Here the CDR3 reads CASSPWTVPSANVLTF. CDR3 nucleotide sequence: TGTGCCAGCAGTCCCTGGACGGTACCCTCGGCCAACGTCCTGACTTTC.

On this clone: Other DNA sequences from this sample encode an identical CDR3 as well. This CDR3 reads CSVDLGEGSYEQYF. In nucleotides, the CDR3 is TGCAGCGTTGACTTGGGGGAGGGATCCTACGAGCAGTACTTC. The chain links TRBV29-1 to TRBJ2-7; TRBD2 matches at 7 bases. V was clipped by 3 bases and J by 1 base; unmatched bases: 6. Germline V gene data show CDR1 as SQVTM and CDR2 as ANQGSEA. This CDR3 has 14 amino acids.

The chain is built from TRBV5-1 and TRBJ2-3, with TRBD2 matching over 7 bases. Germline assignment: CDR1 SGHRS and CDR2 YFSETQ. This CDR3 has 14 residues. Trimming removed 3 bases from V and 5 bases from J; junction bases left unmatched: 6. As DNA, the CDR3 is TGCGCCAGCAGCTCCGGACTAGGCGTAGATACGCAGTATTTT. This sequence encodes CASSSGLGVDTQYF.

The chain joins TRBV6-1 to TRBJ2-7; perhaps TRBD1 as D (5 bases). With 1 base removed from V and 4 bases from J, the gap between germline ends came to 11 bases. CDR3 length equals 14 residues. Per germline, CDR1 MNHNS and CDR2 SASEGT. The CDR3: CASSEVKGSYEQYF. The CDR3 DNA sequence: TGTGCCAGCAGTGAAGTTAAGGGGTCTTACGAGCAGTACTTC.

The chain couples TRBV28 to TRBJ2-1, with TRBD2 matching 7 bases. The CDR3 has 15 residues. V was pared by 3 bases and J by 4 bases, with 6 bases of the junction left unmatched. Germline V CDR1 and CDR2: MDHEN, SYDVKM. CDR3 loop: CASSFRGAGYNEQFF. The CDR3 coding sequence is TGTGCCAGCAGTTTTAGGGGAGCGGGGTACAATGAGCAGTTCTTC.

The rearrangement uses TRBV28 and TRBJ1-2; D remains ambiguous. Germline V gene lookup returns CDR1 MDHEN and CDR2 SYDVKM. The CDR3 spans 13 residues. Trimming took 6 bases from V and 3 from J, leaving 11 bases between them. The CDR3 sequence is CASSFLSDYGYTF. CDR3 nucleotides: TGTGCCAGCAGCTTTCTCTCCGACTATGGCTACACCTTC.